The 21 T cell receptor beta chains below all came from one sample that was sequenced in a study of Graves' ophthalmopathy and Graves' hyperthyroidism (dated by TCRdb to 2017 to 2018). Data came from an Illumina HiSeq 2000. For repertoire sequencing, the TCR beta CDR3 regions were amplified from RNA transcripts. The first round was an RT-PCR using HTBI primers with the Qiagen OneStep RT-PCR kit, and this first round was followed by a second-round multiplex PCR, then size selection and purification. TCRdb reprocessing: public reads trimmed at Q25 with fastp, clones called with MiXCR, in-frame beta chains kept. Entries are consolidated by CDR3 protein sequence, retaining the most common genes and DNA. The sample table lists a few hundred thousand distinct CDR3 sequences, approximately 35% of them with a count of one. The ten largest clones take up 3.5% to 4.5% of the sample. The sample comprised peripheral blood or thyroid tissue (not recorded which). The receptors were sampled from an adult man with Graves' hyperthyroidism.

The chain uses TRBV7-6 and TRBJ1-2; D not certain. The CDR3 is 17 amino acids. Trimming stripped 5 bases from V and 5 bases from J, with 24 bases between. CDR1 and CDR2 from the germline V gene are SGHVS and FNYEAQ. CDR3 sequence (DNA): TGTGCCAGCAGCCCGAGAATGACCGGCGCATTCGTGTATGGCTACACCTTC. It is translated as CASSPRMTGAFVYGYTF.

This clonotype showed up many times. The chain carries TRBV24-1 and TRBJ2-2; no clear D gene. Germline V lookup: CDR1 KGHDR, CDR2 SFDVKD. The V and J ends lost 4 bases and 2 bases respectively, with 10 bases between them. The CDR3 runs to 15 residues. CDR3 residues: CATSDYSRNTGELFF. CDR3 bases: TGTGCCACCAGTGACTATAGTAGAAACACCGGGGAGCTGTTTTTT.

This chain links TRBV20-1 with TRBJ2-5; 12 nucleotides agree with TRBD2. This CDR3 region has 16 residues. The germline V gene encodes CDR1 DFQATT and CDR2 SNEGSKA (reference sequence). The junction had 13 bases not matched to a gene; V was cut back by 0 bases and J by 11 bases. In DNA, the CDR3 is TGCAGTGCTAGAGACGGACTAGCGGGAAGCACAGATATGCAGTACTTC. Residues: CSARDGLAGSTDMQYF.

Comments on this clonotype: Possible read error: a much larger clone is one base away. The chain uses TRBV4-2 and TRBJ1-2, with TRBD1 matching over 9 bases. Germline CDR1 and CDR2: LGHNA and YNFKEQ. This CDR3 is built from 14 residues. CDR3 in amino acids: CASSQGDRVEGYAF. The CDR3 nucleotides are TGTGCCAGCAGCCAAGGGGACAGGGTAGAAGGCTACGCCTTC.

The chain combines TRBV29-1 with TRBJ1-1; D remains unclear. V shed 4 bases and J shed 5 bases, with 14 bases lying between them. CDR3 length: 13 amino acids. The germline V gene encodes CDR1 SQVTM and CDR2 ANQGSEA. The DNA of the CDR3 is TGCAGCGTTGTGGGTGGAGGGAGGACTGAAGCTTTCTTT. Translating gives CSVVGGGRTEAFF.

This clonotype was observed at least ten times. V and J are TRBV7-6 and TRBJ1-5; D may be TRBD1 (5 bases). The CDR3 has 15 residues. From germline, CDR1 is SGHVS and CDR2 FNYEAQ. V lost 1 base to trimming and J lost 4 bases, with 11 bases between them. Here the CDR3 reads CASSLGAGGNQPQHF. In nucleotides, the CDR3 is TGTGCCAGCAGCTTAGGGGCGGGGGGAAATCAGCCCCAGCATTTT.

This clonotype was seen repeatedly, ten times or more. V and J are TRBV29-1 and TRBJ2-2, with 10 bases matching TRBD2. Trimming cost V 5 bases and J 7 bases; bases outside gene matches: 7. Germline V CDR1 and CDR2: SQVTM, ANQGSEA. This CDR3 is built from 14 residues. The CDR3 loop is CSVSLAGAFGELFF. In DNA, the CDR3 is TGCAGCGTTTCGCTAGCGGGAGCTTTCGGGGAGCTGTTTTTT.

The V call is TRBV9, the J call TRBJ1-2; TRBD1 might be the D (5 bases). The CDR3 length is 11 residues. V was shortened by 4 bases and J by 7 bases, with 8 bases between the two germline ends. CDR1 and CDR2 (germline): SGDLS, YYNGEE. The CDR3: CASSQRGGYTF. CDR3 nucleotides: TGTGCCAGCAGCCAAAGGGGTGGCTACACCTTC.

This clonotype was seen a handful of times. The chain couples TRBV6-1 to TRBJ2-5; D is unclear. This CDR3 is 15 amino acids long. Looked up from germline, CDR1 is MNHNS and CDR2 is SASEGT. V lost 2 bases, J lost 1 base, and 11 bases lay in between. The DNA of the CDR3 is TGTGCCAGCAGTGAAAGTTTTACCCCCCAAGAGACCCAGTACTTC. It translates to CASSESFTPQETQYF.

The chain is built from TRBV12-3 or TRBV12-4 and TRBJ2-7; 8 nucleotides align to TRBD2. The CDR3 consists of 14 residues. V lost 6 bases and J lost 3; bases outside the gene matches: 7. CDR3 residues: CASRPSGGGYEQYF. The CDR3 DNA reads as TGTGCCAGCAGGCCCTCGGGGGGGGGCTACGAGCAGTACTTC.

V is TRBV7-8 and J is TRBJ2-7, with D tentatively TRBD2 (6 bases). Germline lookup yields CDR1 SGHVS and CDR2 FQNEAQ. The V end lost 8 bases, the J end lost 0 bases, and 20 bases lay between the germline ends. The CDR3 is 16 amino acids. Here the CDR3 DNA reads TGTGCCAGCTCACCGCTTCGGCGGGAAACCTCCTACGAGCAGTACTTC. This translates into CASSPLRRETSYEQYF.

There are a few counts of this clonotype. The rearrangement links TRBV7-3 to TRBJ2-5, with 7 bases fitting TRBD1. With V trimmed by 9 bases and J by 1 base, 8 bases remained unmatched. The CDR3 runs to 14 residues. The germline V gene encodes CDR1 SGHTA and CDR2 FQGTGA. The CDR3 is CARTGTEVQETQYF. CDR3 DNA: TGTGCCAGGACCGGGACAGAAGTCCAAGAGACCCAGTACTTC.

This clonotype was seen once. V and J are TRBV20-1 and TRBJ2-5, with TRBD2 identical over 10 bases. Germline V gene sequence: CDR1 DFQATT, CDR2 SNEGSKA (reference sequence). Unmatched junction bases numbered 7, after V lost 7 bases and J lost 5 bases. The CDR3 length is 13 residues. CDR3 in DNA: TGCAGTGAAGGAGCGGGGGGGCAGGAGACCCAGTACTTC. Translation gives CSEGAGGQETQYF.

This clonotype appeared many times. V is TRBV24-1 and J is TRBJ2-2; 9 nucleotides line up with TRBD1. From germline, CDR1 is KGHDR and CDR2 SFDVKD. Trimming cost V 4 bases and J 1 base; bases outside gene matches: 3. The CDR3 has 16 amino acids. The CDR3 loop reads CATSDKGQGNTGELFF. The CDR3 coding sequence is TGTGCCACCAGTGACAAGGGACAGGGGAACACCGGGGAGCTGTTTTTT.

As regards this clonotype: A much larger clone lies a single base off, so this may be a read error. V is TRBV10-3 and J is TRBJ1-5; D is perhaps TRBD1 (6 bases). Between the trimmed V and J ends, which lost 3 bases and 5 bases, there was a span of 11 bases. Germline V gene data show CDR1 as ENHRY and CDR2 as SYGVKD. The CDR3 length is 14 residues. The CDR3: CAISDPGVDQPQHF. CDR3 nucleotide sequence: TGTGCCATCAGTGACCCAGGGGTAGATCAGCCCCAGCATTTT.

This clonotype was found many times. V gene TRBV29-1 combines with J gene TRBJ2-2; 8 bases align to TRBD1. V lost 7 bases, J lost 4 bases, and 5 bases stayed unmatched. This CDR3 contains 13 residues. Germline V lookup: CDR1 SQVTM, CDR2 ANQGSEA. The CDR3 DNA sequence: TGCAGCGCCATGGGACAGGCCACCGGGGAGCTGTTTTTT. The encoded protein is CSAMGQATGELFF.

This clonotype was seen many times. The chain uses TRBV24-1 and TRBJ1-5, with 8 positions matching TRBD1. Germline lookup yields CDR1 KGHDR and CDR2 SFDVKD. The J segment lost 0 bases and the V segment lost 7 bases, leaving 7 bases of the junction unmatched. The CDR3 is 16 residues long. The CDR3 DNA reads as TGTGCCACCAGCGGAGACAGGGGCAGTAGCAATCAGCCCCAGCATTTT. The encoded protein is CATSGDRGSSNQPQHF.

In this sample, this clonotype turned up many times. The chain couples TRBV12-3 or TRBV12-4 to TRBJ1-2; TRBD1 agrees at 11 bases. The CDR3 has 15 amino acids. V lost 6 bases to trimming and J lost 4 bases; unmatched junction nucleotides: 7. The CDR3 loop is CASSLGQGAFYGYTF. As DNA, the CDR3 is TGTGCCAGCAGCCTAGGACAGGGGGCATTCTATGGCTACACCTTC.

The V gene is TRBV7-9, the J gene TRBJ2-7, with TRBD1 as a possible D gene (6 bases). The CDR3 sequence is 13 residues long. Trimming cost V 6 bases and J 6 bases, with 15 bases left between them. The germline CDR1 and CDR2 sequences are SEHNR and FQNEAQ (reference sequence). The CDR3 sequence: CASSLTGYREQYF. CDR3 coding DNA: TGTGCCAGCAGTTTAACAGGGTATCGCGAGCAGTACTTC.

The chain links TRBV20-1 to TRBJ2-5; 8 bases align to TRBD2. The germline V gene has CDR1 DFQATT and CDR2 SNEGSKA (reference sequence). The CDR3 totals 16 residues. V was pared by 0 bases and J by 1 base, with 7 bases of the junction left unmatched. CDR3 DNA: TGCAGTGCTAGAGAGGGCCCAGCGGGGGCCCAAGAGACCCAGTACTTC. As protein: CSAREGPAGAQETQYF.

This clonotype was observed many times. The gene calls are TRBV7-9 and TRBJ2-7; D is possibly TRBD1 or TRBD2 (5 bases each). The CDR3 spans 17 residues. Trimming left V 5 bases short and J 0 bases short, with 20 bases between. Germline assignment: CDR1 SEHNR and CDR2 FQNEAQ (reference sequence). The CDR3 reads CASSQQWDRAVSYEQYF. CDR3 bases: TGTGCCAGCAGCCAGCAATGGGACCGCGCTGTCTCCTACGAGCAGTACTTC.